This TCR beta chain was obtained from a study of human T cells and chemical hapten exposure. Study overall: Patients were given diphenylcyclopropenone on the scalp weekly across the approximately 24-week study.

This clonotype was counted ten times or more. Antigen: not known. General observations from the study: Expanded TCRs made up significantly more big CDR3 similarity clusters than controls did. TCRs at a frequency above 1 in 1000 stayed unchanged with DPC sensitization.

Described time point: pre-sensitization, week 0. Treatment given: therapeutic diphenylcyclopropenone sensitization with weekly scalp DPC. Prior to each patch test being applied, blood was drawn. Each CDR3 protein is one row after TCRdb ran MiXCR on the RACE reads. The sample holds some 360,000 distinct CDR3 sequences, around 5.5% seen once. The germline V gene encodes CDR1 SGHRS and CDR2 YFSETQ. This CDR3 has 15 amino acids. The V and J ends lost 0 bases and 3 bases respectively, with 13 bases between them. The receptor was isolated from a woman between 50 and 59 years old with alopecia areata. Some clones in this sample may be carry-over from other donors' samples. V usage is TRBV5-1 and J usage is TRBJ2-7, with D possibly matching TRBD2 (6 bases). The sample consisted of whole blood, taken in connection with sensitization to the hapten diphenylcyclopropenone (DPC). CDR3 residues: CASSLAGTDLYEQYF. As DNA, the CDR3 is TGCGCCAGCAGCTTGGCAGGGACTGACCTCTACGAGCAGTACTTC.